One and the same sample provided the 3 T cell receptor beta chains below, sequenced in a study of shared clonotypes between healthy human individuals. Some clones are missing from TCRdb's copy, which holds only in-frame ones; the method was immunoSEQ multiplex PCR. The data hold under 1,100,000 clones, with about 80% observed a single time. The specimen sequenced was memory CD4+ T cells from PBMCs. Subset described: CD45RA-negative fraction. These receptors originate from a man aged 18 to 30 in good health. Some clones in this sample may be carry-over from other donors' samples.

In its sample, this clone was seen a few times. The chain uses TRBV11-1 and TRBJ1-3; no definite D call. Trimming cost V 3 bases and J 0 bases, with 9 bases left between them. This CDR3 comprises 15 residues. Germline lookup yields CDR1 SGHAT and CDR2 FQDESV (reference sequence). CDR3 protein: CASSFSQISGNTIYF. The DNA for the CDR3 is TGTGCCAGCAGCTTTTCACAGATCTCTGGAAACACCATATATTTT.

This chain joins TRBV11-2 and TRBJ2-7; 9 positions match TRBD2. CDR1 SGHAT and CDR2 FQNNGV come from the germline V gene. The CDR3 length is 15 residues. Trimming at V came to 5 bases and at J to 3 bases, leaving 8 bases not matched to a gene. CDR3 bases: TGTGCCAGCAGCCATAGGGAGCGGGAGGTCTACGAGCAGTACTTC. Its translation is CASSHREREVYEQYF.

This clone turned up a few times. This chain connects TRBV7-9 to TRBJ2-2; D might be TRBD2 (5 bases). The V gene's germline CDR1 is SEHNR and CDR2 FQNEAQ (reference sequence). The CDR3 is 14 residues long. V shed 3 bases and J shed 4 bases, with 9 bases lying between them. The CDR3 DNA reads TGTGCCAGCAGCTTTTCTAGCATCACCGGGGAGCTGTTTTTT. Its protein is CASSFSSITGELFF.